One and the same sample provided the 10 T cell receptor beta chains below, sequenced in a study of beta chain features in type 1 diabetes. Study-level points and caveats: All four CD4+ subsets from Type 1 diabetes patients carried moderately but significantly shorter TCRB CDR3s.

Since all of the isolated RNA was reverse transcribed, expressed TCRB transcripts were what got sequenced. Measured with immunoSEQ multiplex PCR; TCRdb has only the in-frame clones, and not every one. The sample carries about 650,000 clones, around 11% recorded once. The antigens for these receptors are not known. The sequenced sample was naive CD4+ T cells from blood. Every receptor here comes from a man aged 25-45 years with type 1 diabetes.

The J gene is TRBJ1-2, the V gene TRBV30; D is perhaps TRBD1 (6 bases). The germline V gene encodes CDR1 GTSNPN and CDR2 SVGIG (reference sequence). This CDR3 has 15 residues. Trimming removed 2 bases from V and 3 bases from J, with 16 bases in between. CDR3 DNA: TGTGCCTGGAGTATTAGGGGGGGCGGCTACTATGGCTACACCTTC. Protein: CAWSIRGGGYYGYTF. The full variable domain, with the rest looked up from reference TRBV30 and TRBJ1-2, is SQTIHQWPATLVQPVGSPLSLECTVEGTSNPNLYWYRQAAGRGLQLLFYSVGIGQISSEVPQNLSASRPQDRQFILSSKKLLLSDSGFYLCAWSIRGGGYYGYTFGSGTRLTVV.

CDR3 residues: CASSHSRNTGELFF. The DNA of the CDR3 is TGCGCCAGCAGCCATTCACGTAACACCGGGGAGCTGTTTTTT. V gene TRBV4-3 combines with J gene TRBJ2-2; D gene uncertain. The germline CDR1 and CDR2 sequences are LGHNA and YSLEER. V was shortened by 3 bases and J by 2 bases, with 7 bases between the two germline ends. The CDR3 sequence is 14 residues long.

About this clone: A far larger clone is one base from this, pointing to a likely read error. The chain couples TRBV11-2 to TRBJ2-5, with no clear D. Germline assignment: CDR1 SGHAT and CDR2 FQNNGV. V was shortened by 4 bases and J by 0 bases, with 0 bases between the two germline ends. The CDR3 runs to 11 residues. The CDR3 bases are TGTGCCAGCAGCTACCAAGAGACCCAGTACTTC. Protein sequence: CASSYQETQYF.

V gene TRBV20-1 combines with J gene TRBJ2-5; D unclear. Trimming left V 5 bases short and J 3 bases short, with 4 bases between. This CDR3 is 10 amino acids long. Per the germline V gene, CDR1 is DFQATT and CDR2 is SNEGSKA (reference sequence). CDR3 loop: CSAVKETQYF. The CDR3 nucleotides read TGCAGTGCTGTGAAAGAGACCCAGTACTTC.

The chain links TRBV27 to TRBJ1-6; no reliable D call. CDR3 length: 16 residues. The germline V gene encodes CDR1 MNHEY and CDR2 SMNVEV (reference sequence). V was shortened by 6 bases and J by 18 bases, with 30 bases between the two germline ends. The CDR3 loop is CASSKLNTETGPVGHF. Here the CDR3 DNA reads TGTGCCAGCAGCAAACTAAATACCGAAACGGGCCCCGTGGGCCACTTT.

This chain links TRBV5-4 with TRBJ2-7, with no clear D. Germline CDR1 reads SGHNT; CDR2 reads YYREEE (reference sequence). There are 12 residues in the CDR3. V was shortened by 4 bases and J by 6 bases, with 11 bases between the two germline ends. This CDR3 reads CASSTGEGEQYF. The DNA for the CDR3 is TGTGCCAGCAGCACCGGCGAAGGCGAGCAGTACTTC.

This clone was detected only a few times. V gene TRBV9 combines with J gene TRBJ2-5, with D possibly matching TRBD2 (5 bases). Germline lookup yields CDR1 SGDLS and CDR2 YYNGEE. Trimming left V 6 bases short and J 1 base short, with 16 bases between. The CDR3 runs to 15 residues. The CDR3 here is CASNDRGSPQETQYF. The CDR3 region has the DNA TGTGCCAGCAATGACCGGGGTTCTCCCCAAGAGACCCAGTACTTC.

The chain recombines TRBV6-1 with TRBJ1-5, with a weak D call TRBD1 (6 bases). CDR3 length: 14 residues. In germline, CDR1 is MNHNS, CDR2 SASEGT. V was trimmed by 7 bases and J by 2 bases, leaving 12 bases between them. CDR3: CASNLRGGNQPQHF. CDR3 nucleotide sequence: TGTGCCAGCAACCTCAGGGGTGGCAATCAGCCCCAGCATTTT.

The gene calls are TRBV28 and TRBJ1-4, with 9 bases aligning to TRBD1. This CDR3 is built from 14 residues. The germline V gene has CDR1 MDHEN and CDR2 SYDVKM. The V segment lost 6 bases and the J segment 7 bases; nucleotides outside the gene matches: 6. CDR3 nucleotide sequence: TGTGCCAGCAGGCCGACAGGGGGGGCTGAAAAACTGTTTTTT. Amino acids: CASRPTGGAEKLFF.

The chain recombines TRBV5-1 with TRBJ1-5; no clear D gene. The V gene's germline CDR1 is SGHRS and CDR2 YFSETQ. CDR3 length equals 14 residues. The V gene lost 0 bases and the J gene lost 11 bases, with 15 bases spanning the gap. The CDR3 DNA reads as TGCGCCAGCAGCTTGGGGGCAGGCGAGGAGGCCCAGCATTTT. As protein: CASSLGAGEEAQHF.